This TCR beta chain was identified in a study of CD8+ T cells in alopecia areata. As for the study in general: Dosing spanned 6 to 18 months on tofacitinib, then 6 months off drug. Percent of scalp involved defined treated patients' severity scores. General study points: Tofacitinib significantly reduced both scalp clonality and expanded CD8+ clones among the top 100.

cDNA reverse transcribed from extracted RNA served as the sequencing template. TCRdb's table, derived via immunoSEQ multiplex PCR, lists solely in-frame clones and lacks some. In the table there are under 350,000 clones, about three fifths of which are singletons. Per germline, CDR1 SGHRS and CDR2 YFSETQ. The germline V and J ends were trimmed by 0 bases and 4 bases, with 10 bases remaining between them. The CDR3 covers 15 residues. A note on this clone: The antigen is unknown.

Treatment of the sample: oral pan-JAK inhibitor, 5-10 mg twice daily. In alopecia areata patients, both lesional scalp punch biopsies and peripheral blood were collected. The source of this sequence is a human donor with alopecia areata. The sample consisted of CD4+ T cells sorted from blood, taken at week 24, from a patient treated with tofacitinib. The chain carries TRBV5-1 and TRBJ1-4; D might be TRBD1 (5 bases). CDR3 loop: CASSLEMGGNEKLFF. For the CDR3, the DNA is TGCGCCAGCAGCTTGGAGATGGGGGGTAATGAAAAACTGTTTTTT.